This T cell receptor (beta chain) was recovered during a study of blood T cell repertoires in COVID-19. In the study overall: Whether acute or convalescent, the COVID-19 samples came from the United States, Italy and Spain. In each case, the material was cDNA or gDNA derived from T cells, B-cell-depleted T cells, or PBMCs.

V was cut by 3 bases and J by 7 bases, with 16 bases left in between. Germline V gene lookup returns CDR1 SGHKS and CDR2 YYEKEE (reference sequence). This CDR3 region has 14 residues. Here immunoSEQ multiplex PCR was the method, and the copy in TCRdb shows in-frame clones only, minus some. Altogether over 300,000 clones are present, around 82% being singletons, with the ten largest covering 1.2%. The chain joins TRBV5-5 to TRBJ1-2; TRBD1 is a possible D gene (6 bases). The receptor comes from a woman aged 45-60 years with acute or convalescent COVID-19. What was sequenced was peripheral blood. CDR3 nucleotide sequence: TGTGCCAGCAGCTCCTACGAACAGGGACGTGGCTACACCTTC. It is translated as CASSSYEQGRGYTF.